These 32 T cell receptor beta chains share one sample of origin, sequenced in a study of blood T cell repertoires in COVID-19. Here immunoSEQ multiplex PCR was the method, and the copy in TCRdb shows in-frame clones only, minus some. The sample includes 150,000 to 200,000 clones, 70% to 90% of them seen just once. Sequenced: peripheral blood. The receptors were gathered from a man between 60 and 75 years old with active or convalescent COVID-19.

This CDR3 is CASSQKIAGGYNIQYF. CDR3 DNA: TGTGCCAGCAGCCAAAAAATAGCGGGGGGGTATAACATTCAGTACTTC. This chain connects TRBV7-2 to TRBJ2-4; TRBD2 agrees at 11 bases. The CDR3 runs 16 residues. J lost 7 bases, V lost 5 bases, and 10 bases had no gene match. The germline V gene has CDR1 SGHTA and CDR2 FQGNSA.

V usage is TRBV10-3 and J usage is TRBJ2-1, with 9 bases that match TRBD2. V dropped 10 bases and J dropped 5; count of bases not matched to a gene: 6. The CDR3 consists of 13 residues. The germline gives CDR1 ENHRY, CDR2 SYGVKD. The CDR3: CATSGGSNNEQFF. In nucleotides, the CDR3 is TGTGCCACCAGCGGGGGGAGTAACAATGAGCAGTTCTTC.

This clone was seen once. The chain recombines TRBV9 with TRBJ1-2; D not certain. Germline loops: CDR1 SGDLS, CDR2 YYNGEE. Trimming shortened V by 1 base and J by 6 bases, and 10 bases separated the two germline ends. This CDR3 is 13 amino acids long. This chain's CDR3 is CASSVRGFNGYTF. In DNA form, the CDR3 reads TGTGCCAGCAGCGTACGGGGATTTAATGGCTACACCTTC.

V is TRBV15 and J is TRBJ2-2, with 8 bases lining up with TRBD2. The CDR3 is 14 residues long. Germline CDR1 LNHNV, CDR2 YYDKDF (reference sequence). V gave up 0 bases and J gave up 8 bases; unmatched junction bases: 2. The CDR3 region has the DNA TGTGCCACCAGCAGAGATAGCGGGGCAGGGGAGCTGTTTTTT. Residues: CATSRDSGAGELFF.

The chain joins TRBV2 to TRBJ1-1; the D is unclear. Germline CDR1 and CDR2: SNHLY and FYNNEI. This CDR3 comprises 13 residues. The ends were cut back, 5 bases at V and 1 base at J, with 8 bases in the middle. The DNA of the CDR3 is TGTGCCAGCAGTCCCCTAGAGAACACTGAAGCTTTCTTT. Translation: CASSPLENTEAFF.

This clone was seen only once. V is TRBV5-1 and J is TRBJ1-1, with TRBD1 identical over 11 bases. Germline V gene data show CDR1 as SGHRS and CDR2 as YFSETQ. The J segment lost 1 base and the V segment lost 4 bases, leaving 6 bases of the junction unmatched. The length of the CDR3 is 16 residues. The CDR3 DNA reads TGCGCCAGCAGCGCGGGGACAGGGGGTCCGAACACTGAAGCTTTCTTT. It is translated as CASSAGTGGPNTEAFF.

V gene TRBV2 combines with J gene TRBJ2-7; TRBD2 is a possible D gene (5 bases). Trimming removed 0 bases from V and 2 bases from J, with 14 bases in between. The CDR3 consists of 16 residues. CDR1 and CDR2 from the germline V gene are SNHLY and FYNNEI. The CDR3 DNA follows: TGTGCCAGCAGTGAAGCGAGGGCGGGTCTTACCTACGAGCAGTACTTC. Amino acid sequence: CASSEARAGLTYEQYF.

This clone was observed many times. The chain has TRBV6-2 or TRBV6-3 and TRBJ1-5, with D possibly being TRBD1 (5 bases). Per germline, CDR1 MNHEY and CDR2 SVGEGT. Trimming left V 1 base short and J 6 bases short, with 10 bases between. The CDR3 has 14 residues. The CDR3: CASSYLTTGQPQHF. The CDR3 DNA reads as TGTGCCAGCAGTTACTTGACCACAGGTCAGCCCCAGCATTTT.

The CDR3, as DNA: TGCGCCAGCAGCCAACAGACAGGGGCGTCCTATGGCTACACCTTC. It translates to CASSQQTGASYGYTF. V and J are TRBV4-1 and TRBJ1-2, with 8 positions matching TRBD1. The CDR3 spans 15 residues. Germline V CDR1 and CDR2: MGHRA, YSYEKL. V gave up 2 bases and J gave up 4 bases; unmatched junction bases: 6.

This clone was observed a handful of times. This chain connects TRBV7-2 to TRBJ1-6; the match to TRBD1 covers 7 bases. This CDR3 region has 13 residues. The trim removed 2 bases at V and 10 bases at J, leaving 2 bases unmatched. Germline CDR1 is SGHTA and CDR2 is FQGNSA. The CDR3 sequence: CASSLRGPSPLHF. In DNA form, the CDR3 reads TGTGCCAGCAGCTTAAGGGGGCCATCACCCCTCCACTTT.

The genes are TRBV5-5 and TRBJ2-2, with D possibly being TRBD2 (6 bases). Trimming took 5 bases from V and 4 from J, leaving 15 bases between them. Germline loops: CDR1 SGHKS, CDR2 YYEKEE (reference sequence). The CDR3 runs to 15 residues. This CDR3 is CASRMVQGGTGELFF. CDR3 DNA: TGTGCCAGCAGGATGGTGCAGGGAGGCACCGGGGAGCTGTTTTTT.

The chain carries TRBV27 and TRBJ1-1, with 9 bases matching TRBD1. V lost 3 bases and J lost 4; bases outside the gene matches: 3. CDR1 is MNHEY and CDR2 is SMNVEV in the germline V gene (reference sequence). The CDR3 totals 14 residues. This CDR3 reads CASSLTGGGTEAFF. The CDR3 DNA reads TGTGCCAGCAGTTTGACAGGGGGAGGCACTGAAGCTTTCTTT.

This chain uses TRBV6-5 with TRBJ1-5; D unresolved. Germline CDR1 and CDR2: MNHEY and SVGAGI. Trimming removed 2 bases from V and 6 bases from J, with 8 bases in between. The CDR3 consists of 13 residues. The CDR3 protein is CASSYARGQPQHF. The CDR3 DNA sequence: TGTGCCAGCAGTTACGCCCGAGGTCAGCCCCAGCATTTT.

V and J are TRBV10-3 and TRBJ1-6; 10 bases are shared with TRBD1. The CDR3 runs to 15 residues. Losses at the gene ends were 8 bases for V and 9 bases for J; bases not matched to a gene: 10. Germline V gives CDR1 ENHRY, CDR2 SYGVKD. CDR3 nucleotide sequence: TGTGCCATCGGTTTAACGGGACAGGGGTCTTCACCCCTCCACTTT. It codes for CAIGLTGQGSSPLHF.

The chain carries TRBV25-1 and TRBJ2-3, with 7 bases identical to TRBD2. In germline, CDR1 is MGHDK, CDR2 SYGVNS. The CDR3 totals 15 residues. After removal of 3 bases from V and 3 bases from J, the junction contained 6 bases not matched to a gene. The CDR3 reads CASSDRTGRTDTQYF. The CDR3 bases are TGTGCCAGCAGTGATAGGACCGGGAGGACAGATACGCAGTATTTT.

This chain links TRBV3-1 (or the pseudogene TRBV3-2) with TRBJ2-7, with a possible D match to TRBD2 (6 bases). Trimming pared 4 bases from V and 2 bases from J, leaving 9 bases between. Germline loops: CDR1 LGHDT, CDR2 YNNKEL (reference sequence). CDR3 length: 13 residues. The CDR3 spells CASSLGGTYEQYF. The CDR3, as DNA: TGTGCCAGCAGCCTCGGCGGGACCTACGAGCAGTACTTC.

The chain has TRBV6-5 and TRBJ1-2; TRBD1 agrees at 9 bases. CDR1 is MNHEY, CDR2 SVGAGI, per germline. Germline trimming cut 8 bases from V and 7 bases from J; bases unmatched to any gene: 14. This CDR3 contains 15 residues. Here the CDR3 DNA reads TGTGCCAGCCCACCGGGACAGGGATCATATGGTGGCTACACCTTC. Protein sequence: CASPPGQGSYGGYTF.

This chain uses TRBV24-1 with TRBJ2-1; 9 bases agree with TRBD1. The CDR3 sequence is 14 residues long. Trimming at V came to 4 bases and at J to 7 bases, leaving 4 bases not matched to a gene. Germline lookup yields CDR1 KGHDR and CDR2 SFDVKD. This CDR3 reads CATSDPGQGNEQFF. In nucleotides, the CDR3 is TGTGCCACCAGTGACCCAGGACAGGGGAATGAGCAGTTCTTC.

The V gene is TRBV2, the J gene TRBJ2-7; D ambiguous. This CDR3 has 12 amino acids. Germline V CDR1 and CDR2: SNHLY, FYNNEI. Trimming left V 2 bases short and J 7 bases short, with 9 bases between. This chain's CDR3 is CASSESRWEQYF. The CDR3 nucleotides read TGTGCCAGCAGTGAAAGTCGGTGGGAGCAGTACTTC.

The chain couples TRBV12-3 or TRBV12-4 to TRBJ1-6; D gene unclear. The CDR3 spans 13 residues. V was trimmed by 6 bases and J by 10 bases, leaving 13 bases between them. CDR3 sequence reads: CASSPRDESPLHF. CDR3 sequence (DNA): TGTGCCAGCAGCCCGCGTGATGAGTCACCCCTCCACTTT.

V gene TRBV18 combines with J gene TRBJ1-4; D unclear. The V end was cut by 2 bases, the J end by 12 bases, with 10 bases between. Germline CDR1 is KGHSH and CDR2 is LQKENI. CDR3 length: 12 amino acids. The CDR3 DNA sequence: TGTGCCAGCTCACCAACGGGAGTGGAACTGTTTTTT. Protein product: CASSPTGVELFF.

The rearrangement joins TRBV5-5 to TRBJ1-2, with a tentative D call TRBD1 (6 bases). This CDR3 has 14 residues. Per germline, CDR1 SGHKS and CDR2 YYEKEE (reference sequence). Trimming cost V 3 bases and J 2 bases, with 11 bases left between them. The CDR3 is CASSSRTVNYGYTF. The CDR3 nucleotides are TGTGCCAGCAGCTCACGGACAGTCAACTATGGCTACACCTTC.

The chain joins TRBV11-2 to TRBJ2-7; 11 bases map to TRBD2. Germline loops: CDR1 SGHAT, CDR2 FQNNGV. V shed 6 bases and J 5 bases; nucleotides not matched to a gene: 12. The CDR3 extends over 16 amino acids. The CDR3 bases are TGTGCCAGCAGTCCGGGACTAGCGGCCGGATACAACGAGCAGTACTTC. This codes for CASSPGLAAGYNEQYF.

The rearrangement links TRBV5-1 to TRBJ1-5, with D possibly matching TRBD1 (5 bases). This CDR3 contains 15 residues. V was pared by 1 base and J by 8 bases, with 16 bases between. Germline lookup yields CDR1 SGHRS and CDR2 YFSETQ. The CDR3 sequence: CASSLSGQGEEPQHF. CDR3 bases: TGCGCCAGCAGCTTGTCCGGGCAGGGCGAGGAGCCCCAGCATTTT.

The V call is TRBV18, the J call TRBJ2-2, with no clear D. The CDR3 is made up of 15 amino acids. Germline V gene lookup returns CDR1 KGHSH and CDR2 LQKENI. With 1 base removed from V and 3 bases from J, the gap between germline ends came to 9 bases. CDR3 sequence reads: CASSPRATYTGELFF. The DNA for the CDR3 is TGTGCCAGCTCACCACGGGCCACTTACACCGGGGAGCTGTTTTTT.

The chain combines TRBV10-2 with TRBJ2-1; D is unclear. V was cut by 4 bases and J by 15 bases, with 13 bases left in between. This CDR3 is built from 11 residues. The V gene's germline CDR1 is WSHSY and CDR2 SAAADI. The CDR3 bases are TGCGCCAGCAGTGTACAGACCTTTACGTTCTTC. Encoded protein: CASSVQTFTFF.

Comments on this clone: At one end, the junction sequence differs from germline, possibly due to a read error. The DNA for the CDR3 is TGTGCCAGCAGTGAAGCGTTATGGCAGGAACCCCAATTT. Translated, it gives CASSEALWQEPQF. The V call is TRBV2, the J call TRBJ1-6, with D unresolved. Germline values: CDR1 SNHLY, CDR2 FYNNEI. The CDR3 contains 13 residues.

The rearrangement links TRBV2 to TRBJ2-7; unclear D gene. The CDR3 sequence is 15 residues long. In germline, CDR1 is SNHLY, CDR2 FYNNEI. V was trimmed by 2 bases and J by 3 bases, leaving 14 bases between them. The DNA of the CDR3 is TGTGCCAGCAGTGAAAGCTCAGGCCCTTTCTACGAGCAGTACTTC. Encoded protein: CASSESSGPFYEQYF.

V gene TRBV18 combines with J gene TRBJ1-1, with D uncertain. CDR3 length: 13 residues. The V end lost 3 bases, the J end lost 4 bases, and 9 bases lay between the germline ends. Germline CDR1 KGHSH, CDR2 LQKENI. The CDR3 sequence is CASSPKTITEAFF. DNA of the CDR3: TGTGCCAGCTCACCCAAAACAATCACTGAAGCTTTCTTT.

The chain employs TRBV19 and TRBJ2-3, with D perhaps TRBD2 (7 bases). V lost 5 bases and J lost 5, with 23 bases in between. Per the germline V gene, CDR1 is LNHDA and CDR2 is SQIVND (reference sequence). This CDR3 has 17 residues. CDR3 bases: TGTGCCAGTAGTCCGAGAGGGGGGAGGGGCCGTGAAGATACGCAGTATTTT. Residues: CASSPRGGRGREDTQYF.

The chain joins TRBV2 to TRBJ2-3; TRBD1 matches 9 bases. CDR1 and CDR2 (germline): SNHLY, FYNNEI. This CDR3 is built from 15 residues. The junction had 5 bases not matched to a gene; V was cut back by 6 bases and J by 1 base. CDR3 region: CASRGDRVGTDTQYF. CDR3 nucleotides: TGTGCCAGCAGGGGGGACAGGGTAGGCACAGATACGCAGTATTTT. The variable domain in full, completed from reference TRBV2 and TRBJ2-3, reads EPEVTQTPSHQVTQMGQEVILRCVPISNHLYFYWYRQILGQKVEFLVSFYNNEISEKSEIFDDQFSVERPDGSNFTLKIRSTKLEDSAMYFCASRGDRVGTDTQYFGPGTRLTVL.

V is TRBV5-6 and J is TRBJ1-3, with a tentative D call TRBD1 (6 bases). The length of the CDR3 is 15 residues. The ends were cut back, 0 bases at V and 4 bases at J, with 11 bases in the middle. Germline assignment: CDR1 SGHDT and CDR2 YYEEEE. CDR3 loop: CASSLGPGEGNTIYF. In DNA, the CDR3 is TGTGCCAGCAGCTTGGGTCCAGGGGAAGGAAACACCATATATTTT.